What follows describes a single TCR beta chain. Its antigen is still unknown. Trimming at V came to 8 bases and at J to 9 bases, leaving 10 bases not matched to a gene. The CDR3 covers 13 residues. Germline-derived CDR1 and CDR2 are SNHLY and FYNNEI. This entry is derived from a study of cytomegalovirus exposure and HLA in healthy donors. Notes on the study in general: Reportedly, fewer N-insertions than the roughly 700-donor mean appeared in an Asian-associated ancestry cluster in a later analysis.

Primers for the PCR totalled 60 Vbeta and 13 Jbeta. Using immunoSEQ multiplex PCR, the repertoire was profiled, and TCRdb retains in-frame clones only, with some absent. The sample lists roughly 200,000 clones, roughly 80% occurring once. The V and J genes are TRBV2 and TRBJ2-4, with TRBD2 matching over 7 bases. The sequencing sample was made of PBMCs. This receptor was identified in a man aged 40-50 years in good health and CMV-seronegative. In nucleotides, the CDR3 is TGTGCCAGCCGCGTAGGGAGGGAAGGCATTCAGTACTTC. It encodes CASRVGREGIQYF.